These 11 T cell receptor beta chains were all obtained from the same sample, sequenced in a study of shared clonotypes between healthy human individuals. Sequencing used immunoSEQ multiplex PCR; TCRdb keeps in-frame clones, though not all of them. Among approximately 1.5 million clones, roughly 98.5% were seen once, and the ten largest hold approximately 0.4%. The sequenced material came from naive CD4+ T cells sorted from blood. Subset of the sample: CD45RA+ positively selected. All receptors derive from a young man in good health.

The chain joins TRBV7-2 to TRBJ2-3; D unresolved. CDR3 size: 13 residues. The germline V gene has CDR1 SGHTA and CDR2 FQGNSA. V was pared by 1 base and J by 4 bases, with 6 bases between. CDR3 in DNA: TGTGCCAGCAGCTTAGGGTCGTCAGATACGCAGTATTTT. It encodes CASSLGSSDTQYF.

The chain recombines TRBV28 with TRBJ2-1; D gene unclear. The V end lost 1 base, the J end lost 12 bases, and 10 bases lay between the germline ends. The CDR3 extends over 12 amino acids. CDR1 is MDHEN, CDR2 SYDVKM, per germline. In DNA form, the CDR3 reads TGTGCCAGCAGTTTATTGAGGAACGGGCAGTTCTTC. It specifies CASSLLRNGQFF.

The chain is built from TRBV7-2 and TRBJ2-1, with D tentatively TRBD2 (6 bases). The CDR3 contains 15 residues. V was clipped by 5 bases and J by 1 base, with 12 bases between them. Germline V lookup: CDR1 SGHTA, CDR2 FQGNSA. The CDR3 spells CASSAGTPSYNEQFF. The DNA of the CDR3 is TGTGCCAGCAGCGCCGGGACTCCGTCCTACAATGAGCAGTTCTTC.

V and J are TRBV7-9 and TRBJ1-1, with D maybe TRBD1 (5 bases). Trimming stripped 0 bases from V and 4 bases from J, with 9 bases between. The germline CDR1 and CDR2 sequences are SEHNR and FQNEAQ (reference sequence). The CDR3 runs 14 residues. The CDR3 DNA reads as TGTGCCAGCAGCTTAGCGCAGGGTACCACTGAAGCTTTCTTT. It is translated as CASSLAQGTTEAFF.

V is TRBV28 and J is TRBJ1-1, with a tentative D call TRBD1 (5 bases). Deletions cut 5 bases from V and 5 bases from J, with 15 bases between. Germline V gene data show CDR1 as MDHEN and CDR2 as SYDVKM. The CDR3 has 14 amino acids. In DNA, the CDR3 is TGTGCCAGCAGTAGTGGGGACTTGAGGACTGAAGCTTTCTTT. It translates to CASSSGDLRTEAFF.

Worth noting for this clone: The same CDR3 is also encoded by other DNA sequences in this sample. This chain uses TRBV28 with TRBJ1-2, with 7 bases identical to TRBD1. V lost 5 bases, J lost 2 bases, and 5 bases stayed unmatched. Germline V gene data show CDR1 as MDHEN and CDR2 as SYDVKM. The CDR3 is made up of 14 amino acids. The CDR3 sequence is CASSPGGQNYGYTF. CDR3 DNA: TGTGCCAGCAGTCCAGGGGGTCAAAACTATGGCTACACCTTC.

This chain joins TRBV28 and TRBJ2-7; 7 bases align to TRBD2. Germline-derived CDR1 and CDR2 are MDHEN and SYDVKM. There are 17 residues in the CDR3. The V segment lost 1 base and the J segment 4 bases; nucleotides outside the gene matches: 13. The DNA for the CDR3 is TGTGCCAGCAGTTTATTAGGGAGGGTGAGGGCCCGGTACGAGCAGTACTTC. It specifies CASSLLGRVRARYEQYF.

Worth noting for this clone: The same CDR3 arises from other DNA sequences in this sample as well. This chain joins TRBV4-3 and TRBJ2-2; possible D gene TRBD2, 5 bases. The V gene lost 0 bases and the J gene lost 1 base, with 6 bases spanning the gap. This CDR3 contains 15 residues. Germline lookup yields CDR1 LGHNA and CDR2 YSLEER. The CDR3 DNA is TGCGCCAGCAGCCAAGAGGGGAGGAACACCGGGGAGCTGTTTTTT. It yields the protein CASSQEGRNTGELFF.

The chain is built from TRBV7-8 and TRBJ2-1, with 8 bases lining up with TRBD1. V shed 5 bases, J shed 9 bases, and the junction held 21 bases outside the gene matches. CDR3 size: 18 residues. Germline V gene lookup returns CDR1 SGHVS and CDR2 FQNEAQ. In DNA form, the CDR3 reads TGTGCCAGCAGCCGCCTCGATAGCAGGGGGCTAATGAACGGTGAGCAGTTCTTC. This translates into CASSRLDSRGLMNGEQFF.

The chain has TRBV19 and TRBJ2-1, with 8 bases fitting TRBD1. This CDR3 has 16 residues. Germline V gene data show CDR1 as LNHDA and CDR2 as SQIVND (reference sequence). The V and J ends lost 2 bases and 7 bases, in that order; junction bases with no gene match: 10. CDR3 nucleotide sequence: TGTGCCAGTAGTATATGGTCGACAGGGGTGGAGAATGAGCAGTTCTTC. Translating it yields CASSIWSTGVENEQFF.

This clone has just one count. The chain is built from TRBV5-1 and TRBJ2-7, with D perhaps matching TRBD1 (5 bases). Per the germline V gene, CDR1 is SGHRS and CDR2 is YFSETQ. The CDR3 has 14 residues. Trimming took off 3 bases at V and 0 bases at J, with 10 bases between the two ends. The CDR3 DNA reads as TGCGCCAGCAGCTCAGACAGTACCTCCTACGAGCAGTACTTC. This encodes CASSSDSTSYEQYF.